The present entry profiles one TCR beta chain with its context. Antigen unknown. Donors likely had unrecorded immune exposures despite being nominally healthy when sampled. PCR employed 60 Vbeta and 13 Jbeta primers. The data were produced by immunoSEQ multiplex PCR, yet TCRdb's version contains in-frame clones alone and is incomplete. This sample has about 190,000 clones, with 75% to 90% found just once. The data are from a study of cytomegalovirus exposure and HLA in healthy donors. Trimming took 4 bases from V and 5 from J; bases not matched to a gene: 8. The CDR3 has 15 residues. CDR1 is SGHDT and CDR2 is YYEEEE in the germline V gene. General study findings and limits: The productive fraction for most TCR beta V segments was about 90% or about 30% in an earlier analysis.

This chain connects TRBV5-6 to TRBJ2-5; 10 positions agree with TRBD1. This TCR was sampled from a man younger than 45 in good health and CMV-seronegative. The sequenced sample was PBMCs. The CDR3 DNA reads TGTGCCAGCAGCGCACCGGGACAGGGGAGGGAGACCCAGTACTTC. It yields the protein CASSAPGQGRETQYF.